The rows below give T cell receptor beta chains drawn from one sample of a study of beta chain features in type 1 diabetes. Here immunoSEQ multiplex PCR was the method, and the copy in TCRdb shows in-frame clones only, minus some. The sample includes 12,000 to 15,000 clones, approximately 64% of them seen just once. The sequencing input was stem cell memory CD4+ T cells from blood. Every receptor here comes from a woman between 18 and 29 years old with type 1 diabetes. CDR3s include the opening cysteine and the closing phenylalanine or tryptophan. The D gene is left open where the match is weak. The size of a clone is reported for some rows only, either as once, few or many, or as a class for expanded clones.

TRBV6-1,TRBJ2-7,TRBD1,-,TGTGCCAGCAGTGACAGGACAGGGACCTACGAGCAGTACTTC,CASSDRTGTYEQYF
TRBV7-2,TRBJ1-1,-,-,TGTGCCAGCAGCCCGCGGACACTTGACACTGAAGCTTTCTTT,CASSPRTLDTEAFF
TRBV30,TRBJ2-7,TRBD2,-,TGTGCCTGGCGGTGGGGAGGGAATCCGCAGTACTTC,CAWRWGGNPQYF
TRBV2,TRBJ2-5,-,-,TGTGCCAGCAGTGGTGGCGGGCAAGAGACCCAGTACTTC,CASSGGGQETQYF
TRBV5-1,TRBJ2-2,-,-,TGCGCCAGCAGCCCTTACAACAGTTCCCAAACCACCGGGGAGCTGTTTTTT,CASSPYNSSQTTGELFF
TRBV5-6,TRBJ2-3,-,-,TGTGCCAGCAGCCTGGGGCCAGGGGCAGGGGATACGCAGTATTTT,CASSLGPGAGDTQYF
TRBV7-9,TRBJ1-1,-,-,TGTGCCAGCAGCTTGGGAGGGGATGTGACTGAAGCTTTCTTT,CASSLGGDVTEAFF
TRBV18,TRBJ1-1,TRBD1,-,TGTGCCAGCTCGCCGGGACAGCTCACTGAAGCTTTCTTT,CASSPGQLTEAFF
TRBV7-8,TRBJ1-5,TRBD1,-,TGTGCCAGCAGCCAAGCCACAGGGGCCGTCAATCAGCCCCAGCATTTT,CASSQATGAVNQPQHF
TRBV7-2,TRBJ1-4,TRBD1,-,TGTGCCAGCAGCTCGGGACAGGGCTGGGAAAAACTGTTTTTT,CASSSGQGWEKLFF
TRBV4-3,TRBJ2-1,-,-,TGCGCCAGCAGCCGGAAGACAGAGATCAATGAGCAGTTCTTC,CASSRKTEINEQFF
TRBV9,TRBJ1-2,-,-,TGTGCCAGCACACAAGGTTCGGGGTATGGCTACACCTTC,CASTQGSGYGYTF
TRBV4-3,TRBJ2-1,-,-,TGCGCCAGCAGCCAAGATCTCCCTAACGGGGAAGCCTACAATGAGCAGTTCTTC,CASSQDLPNGEAYNEQFF
TRBV19,TRBJ1-6,TRBD1,few,TGTGCCAGTACACCGGGACAGGGTTTCGGCTCACCCCTCCACTTT,CASTPGQGFGSPLHF
TRBV27,TRBJ1-3,-,-,TGTGCCAGCAGTCCCCGGCAGGCCAGCACCATATATTTT,CASSPRQASTIYF
TRBV27,TRBJ2-7,TRBD1,few,TGTGCCAGCAGTCCGGCCGGGACAGACGGTTACGAGCAGTACTTC,CASSPAGTDGYEQYF
TRBV15,TRBJ2-3,-,-,TGTGCCACCAGCAGAGATGCGGGACAGTACACAGATACGCAGTATTTT,CATSRDAGQYTDTQYF
TRBV19,TRBJ2-1,TRBD2,few,TGTGCCAGTAGTTGGGGCTCTAGCGGGAGGTACAATGAGCAGTTCTTC,CASSWGSSGRYNEQFF
TRBV19,TRBJ2-3,TRBD1,-,TGTGCCAGTAGTCCCAGGACAGGGGGCAGGACAGATACGCAGTATTTT,CASSPRTGGRTDTQYF
TRBV21-1,TRBJ2-1,-,-,TGTGCCAGCAGCAAATGGGACAGGGGGAATTACAATGAGCAGTTCTTC,CASSKWDRGNYNEQFF
TRBV7-9,TRBJ2-3,-,-,TGTGCCAGCAGCATACAGGGTTCAGATACGCAGTATTTT,CASSIQGSDTQYF
TRBV18,TRBJ2-7,TRBD2,-,TGTGCCAGCTCACCACCGGCTAGCGGGGCCTACGAGCAGTACTTC,CASSPPASGAYEQYF
TRBV15,TRBJ1-5,-,-,TGTGCCACCAGCAGAGATATGTTCAATCAGCCCCAGCATTTT,CATSRDMFNQPQHF
TRBV5-8,TRBJ2-2,TRBD2,-,TGTGCCAGCAGCGCCCAAAGGACTAGCGGATACACCGGGGAGCTGTTTTTT,CASSAQRTSGYTGELFF
TRBV13,TRBJ2-7,TRBD1,-,TGTGCCAGCAGCCGGAAACAGGGGGCGGACGAGCAGTACTTC,CASSRKQGADEQYF
TRBV9,TRBJ1-5,-,-,TGTGCCAGCAGCGTGGTGGAGCCCGGTCAGCCCCAGCATTTT,CASSVVEPGQPQHF
TRBV19,TRBJ2-2,-,-,TGTGCCGGAGGGATTGGAGGGAACACCGGGGAGCTGTTTTTT,CAGGIGGNTGELFF
TRBV15,TRBJ1-4,TRBD1,few,TGTGCCACCAGCAGAGCCGGGACAGGGGCTGAAAAACTGTTTTTT,CATSRAGTGAEKLFF
TRBV7-2,TRBJ2-7,-,-,TGTGCCAGCAGCCCCGGACTGAGCTCCTACGAGCAGTACTTC,CASSPGLSSYEQYF